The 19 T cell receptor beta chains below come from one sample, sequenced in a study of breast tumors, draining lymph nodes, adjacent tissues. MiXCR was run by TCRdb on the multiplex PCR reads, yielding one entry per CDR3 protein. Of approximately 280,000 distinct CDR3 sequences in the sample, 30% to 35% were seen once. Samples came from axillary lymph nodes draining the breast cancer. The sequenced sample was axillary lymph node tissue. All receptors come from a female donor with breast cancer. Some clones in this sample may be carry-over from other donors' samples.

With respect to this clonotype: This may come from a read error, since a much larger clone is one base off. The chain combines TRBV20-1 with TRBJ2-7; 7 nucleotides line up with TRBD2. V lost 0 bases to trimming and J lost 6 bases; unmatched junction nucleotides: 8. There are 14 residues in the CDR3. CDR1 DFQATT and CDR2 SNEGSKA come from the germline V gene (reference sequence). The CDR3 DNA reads TGCAGTGCTAGAGAGGGCGGGAGTCGAGCCGAGCAGTACTTC. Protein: CSAREGGSRAEQYF.

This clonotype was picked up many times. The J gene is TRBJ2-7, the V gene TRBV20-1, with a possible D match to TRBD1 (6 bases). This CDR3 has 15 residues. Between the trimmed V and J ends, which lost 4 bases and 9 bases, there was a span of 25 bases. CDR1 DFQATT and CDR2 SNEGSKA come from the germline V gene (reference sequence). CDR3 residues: CSAKYSRAGERLQYF. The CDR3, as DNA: TGCAGTGCTAAGTATAGCCGAGCAGGGGAGAGGTTGCAGTACTTC.

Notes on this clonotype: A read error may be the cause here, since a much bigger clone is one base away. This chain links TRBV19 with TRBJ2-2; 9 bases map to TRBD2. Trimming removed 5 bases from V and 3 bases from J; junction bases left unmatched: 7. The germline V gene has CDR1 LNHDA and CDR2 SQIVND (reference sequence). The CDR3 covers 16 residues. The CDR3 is CASSFRLAEDTGELFF. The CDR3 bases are TGTGCCAGTAGTTTCCGACTAGCGGAGGACACCGGGGAGCTGTTTTTT.

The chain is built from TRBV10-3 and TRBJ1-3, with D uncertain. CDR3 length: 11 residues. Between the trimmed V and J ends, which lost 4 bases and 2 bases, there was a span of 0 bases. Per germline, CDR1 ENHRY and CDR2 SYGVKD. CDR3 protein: CAISAGNTIYF. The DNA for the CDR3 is TGTGCCATCAGTGCTGGAAACACCATATATTTT.

In DNA, the CDR3 is TGTGCCAGCAGAACCGGGACTAGCGGGAGGTGGGCCAACGTCCTGACTTTC. This codes for CASRTGTSGRWANVLTF. This chain connects TRBV7-2 to TRBJ2-6; TRBD2 aligns across 15 bases. V lost 6 bases, J lost 5 bases, and 5 bases stayed unmatched. Germline values: CDR1 SGHTA, CDR2 FQGNSA. This CDR3 has 17 residues.

The CDR3 bases are TGCAGTGCTAGAGTCGGGCTAGCGGGATCCGAGCAGTACTTC. This gives the protein CSARVGLAGSEQYF. The rearrangement links TRBV20-1 to TRBJ2-7; 9 bases agree with TRBD2. V shed 1 base and J 6 bases; nucleotides not matched to a gene: 7. The CDR3 extends over 14 amino acids. Germline CDR1 DFQATT, CDR2 SNEGSKA (reference sequence).

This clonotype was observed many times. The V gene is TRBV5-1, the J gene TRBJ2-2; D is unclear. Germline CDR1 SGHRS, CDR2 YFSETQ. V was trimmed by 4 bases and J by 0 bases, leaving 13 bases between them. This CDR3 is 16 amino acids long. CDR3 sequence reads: CASSVVGDPNTGELFF. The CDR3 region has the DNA TGCGCCAGCAGCGTTGTCGGAGATCCGAACACCGGGGAGCTGTTTTTT.

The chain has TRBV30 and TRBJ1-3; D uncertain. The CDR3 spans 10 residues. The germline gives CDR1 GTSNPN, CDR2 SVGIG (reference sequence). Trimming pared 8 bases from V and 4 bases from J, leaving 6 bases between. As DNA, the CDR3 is TGTGCCCTAGGGGGAAACACCATATATTTT. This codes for CALGGNTIYF.

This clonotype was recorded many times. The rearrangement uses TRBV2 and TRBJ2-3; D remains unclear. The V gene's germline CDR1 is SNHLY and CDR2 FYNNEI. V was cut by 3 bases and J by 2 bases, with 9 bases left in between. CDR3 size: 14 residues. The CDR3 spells CASSDWGPTDTQYF. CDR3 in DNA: TGTGCCAGCAGTGATTGGGGTCCCACAGATACGCAGTATTTT. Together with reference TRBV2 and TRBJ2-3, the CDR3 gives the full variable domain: EPEVTQTPSHQVTQMGQEVILRCVPISNHLYFYWYRQILGQKVEFLVSFYNNEISEKSEIFDDQFSVERPDGSNFTLKIRSTKLEDSAMYFCASSDWGPTDTQYFGPGTRLTVL.

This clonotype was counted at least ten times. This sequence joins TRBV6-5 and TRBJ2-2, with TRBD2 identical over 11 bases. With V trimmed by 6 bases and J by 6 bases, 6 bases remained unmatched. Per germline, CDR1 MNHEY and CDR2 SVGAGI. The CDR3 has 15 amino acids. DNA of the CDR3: TGTGCCAGCAGCCGCGCGGGACTAGCGGCCGGGGAGCTGTTTTTT. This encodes CASSRAGLAAGELFF.

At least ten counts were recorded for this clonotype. DNA for the CDR3: TGTGCCAGCAGCTTAGGGACGGCCTTAAATTCACCCCTCCACTTT. Protein: CASSLGTALNSPLHF. The chain uses TRBV7-9 and TRBJ1-6; D is unclear. The V end lost 1 base, the J end lost 7 bases, and 11 bases lay between the germline ends. The CDR3 loop spans 15 amino acids. Per the germline V gene, CDR1 is SEHNR and CDR2 is FQNEAQ (reference sequence).

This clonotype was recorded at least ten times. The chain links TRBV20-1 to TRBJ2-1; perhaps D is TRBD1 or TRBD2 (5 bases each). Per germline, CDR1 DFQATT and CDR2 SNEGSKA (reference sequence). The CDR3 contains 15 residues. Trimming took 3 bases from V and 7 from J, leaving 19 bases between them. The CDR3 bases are TGCAGTGCTAGGCAATCGGGACCCAGTCCTAATGAGCAGTTCTTC. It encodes CSARQSGPSPNEQFF.

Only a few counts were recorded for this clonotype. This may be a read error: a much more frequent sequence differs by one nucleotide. CDR3 DNA sequence: TGTGCCAGCAGCTTTTCAGGGACGACCACCGGGGAGCTGTTTTTT. The encoded protein is CASSFSGTTTGELFF. The V and J genes are TRBV11-3 and TRBJ2-2, with D possibly called TRBD1 or TRBD2 (5 bases each). This CDR3 has 15 amino acids. Trimming removed 3 bases from V and 4 bases from J, with 12 bases in between. Germline V lookup: CDR1 SGHNT, CDR2 YENEEA.

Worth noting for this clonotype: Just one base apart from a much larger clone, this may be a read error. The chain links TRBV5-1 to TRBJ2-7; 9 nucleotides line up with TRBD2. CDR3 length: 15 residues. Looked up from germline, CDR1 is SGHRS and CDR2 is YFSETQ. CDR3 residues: CASSTGTSPAYGQYF. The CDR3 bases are TGCGCCAGCAGTACCGGGACTAGCCCAGCCTACGGGCAGTACTTC.

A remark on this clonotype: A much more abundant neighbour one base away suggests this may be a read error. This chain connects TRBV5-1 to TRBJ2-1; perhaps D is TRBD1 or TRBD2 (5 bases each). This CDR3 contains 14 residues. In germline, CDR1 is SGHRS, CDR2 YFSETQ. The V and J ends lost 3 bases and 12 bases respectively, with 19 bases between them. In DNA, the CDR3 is TGCGCCAGCAGCTCCCGGCCCGAGGGGTATGGGCAGTTCTTC. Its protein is CASSSRPEGYGQFF. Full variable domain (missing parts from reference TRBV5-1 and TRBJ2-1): KAGVTQTPRYLIKTRGQQVTLSCSPISGHRSVSWYQQTPGQGLQFLFEYFSETQRNKGNFPGRFSGRQFSNSRSEMNVSTLELGDSALYLCASSSRPEGYGQFFGPGTRLTVL.

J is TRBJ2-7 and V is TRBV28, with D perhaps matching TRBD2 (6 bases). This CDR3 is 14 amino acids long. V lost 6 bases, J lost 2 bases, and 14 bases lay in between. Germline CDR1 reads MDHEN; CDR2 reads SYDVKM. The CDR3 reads CASRRPRRAYEQYF. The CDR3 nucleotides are TGTGCCAGCAGGCGGCCCCGGAGGGCCTACGAGCAGTACTTC.

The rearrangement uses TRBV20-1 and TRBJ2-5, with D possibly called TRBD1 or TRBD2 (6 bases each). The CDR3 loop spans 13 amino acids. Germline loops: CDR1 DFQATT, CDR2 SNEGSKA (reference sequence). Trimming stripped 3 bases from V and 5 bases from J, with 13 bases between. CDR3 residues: CSASWGAWETQYF. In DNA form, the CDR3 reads TGCAGTGCTAGTTGGGGGGCCTGGGAGACCCAGTACTTC.

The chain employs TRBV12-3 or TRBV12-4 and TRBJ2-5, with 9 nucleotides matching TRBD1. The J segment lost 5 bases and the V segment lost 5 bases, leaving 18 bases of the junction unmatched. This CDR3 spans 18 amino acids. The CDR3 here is CASSTPLQGASGGETQYF. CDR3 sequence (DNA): TGTGCCAGCAGTACCCCTCTACAGGGGGCTAGCGGAGGGGAGACCCAGTACTTC.

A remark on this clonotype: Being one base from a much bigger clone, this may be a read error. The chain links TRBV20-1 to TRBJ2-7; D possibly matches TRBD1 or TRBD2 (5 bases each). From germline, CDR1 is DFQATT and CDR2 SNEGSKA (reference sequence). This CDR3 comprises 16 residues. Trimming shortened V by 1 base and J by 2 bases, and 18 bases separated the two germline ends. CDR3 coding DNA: TGCAGTGCTAGAGCAGTCGGCCGGGACGCAACCTACGAGCAGTACTTC. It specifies CSARAVGRDATYEQYF.